This T cell receptor beta chain was found in a study of T-cell memory formation after mild COVID-19 (dated by TCRdb to about 2021). In terms of the full investigation: Most TCR sequence clusters were specific to one of the two donors. In a couple of donors, T-cell clones that expanded and contracted after mild COVID-19 were tracked by sequencing TCRalpha and TCRbeta repertoires over time. The cohort was made up of two young adult volunteers, one female and one male, who were previously healthy. Overall study outcomes, separate from this receptor: Contracting CD4+ clones were found mainly in CM and EM memory subsets, while CD8+ clones were enriched in EMRA. The second-wave clones that peaked on day 37 were not confirmed to be SARS-CoV-2 specific. Balanced CD4/CD8 phenotypes were observed for clones contracting from day 15 to 85, whereas a bias towards CD4+ was observed for a second wave of clones expanding from day 15 to 37. Some responding clones were detected in pre-infection memory, which suggested that pre-existing cross-reactive memory T cells had joined the SARS-CoV-2 response. Only a couple of mild cases were covered in the study, and larger cohorts including severe cases with pre-infection samples were considered necessary.

Reads for this sample came from an Illumina NovaSeq 6000. TCRalpha and TCRbeta cDNA libraries were constructed by 5'RACE with constant-segment primers, with sample barcodes and unique molecular identifiers being introduced. RNA was extracted from every sample with Trizol reagent. Libraries were amplified in two PCR steps, with a second sample barcode and Illumina TruSeq adapters added in the second step. The libraries were sequenced on an Illumina NovaSeq using 2 x 150 bp paired-end reads. On the study's bioinformatics: Reads were demultiplexed and collapsed into UMI-guided consensus sequences with migec v1.2.7. Using mixcr v2.1.11, UMI consensuses were aligned to TRA and TRB V and J templates and then assembled into clonotypes. Expanded or contracted clonotypes were those called significant by both edgeR and NoisET, with noise models trained on biological replicates. edgeR calls used a false discovery rate-adjusted p below 0.01 and a log2 fold-change threshold of 1. PCA with hierarchical clustering of max-normalized trajectories of the 1000 most abundant clonotypes was used as exploratory dynamics analysis. Separately sequenced CD4+ and CD8+ repertoires were used to assign the CD4 or CD8 phenotype of responding clones. Using fastp at Q25 and MiXCR, TCRdb reprocessed the public reads and kept productive beta chains. Rows are unified per CDR3 protein, each entry keeping the most common DNA and genes. TCRdb, not the original authors, processed these V and J calls. Across this sample there are roughly 500,000 distinct CDR3 sequences, with just over 20% seen only once. The ten largest clones take up around 12% of the sample.

A word on this clonotype: The clone's antigen remains unknown. At one of its ends the junction is not consistent with the germline gene, which may arise from a read error.

PBMCs were isolated by Ficoll-Paque density gradient centrifugation. Sequencing was carried out using PBMCs or a T cell subset sorted from them (not recorded which). This receptor was taken from an adult woman who had mild COVID-19 (a few samples of this study predate the infection). The sample titles of this study are shuffled in the database, so cell type and time point are left out; the donor was told from shared clones.

The CDR3 region has the sequence CASSQDTGPMNTEAFF. The nucleotides are TGCGCCAGCAGTCAAGATACAGGCCCTATGAACACTGAAGCTTTCTTT. The chain is encoded by TRBV4-3 joined to TRBJ1-1, with a tentative D gene TRBD1 over 5 matching bases. Sequences LGHNA (CDR1) and YSLEER (CDR2) are obtained from the germline V gene. Measured from the cysteine to the phenylalanine, the CDR3 is 16 residues long. Of all the DNA, just the CDR3 is kept, 48 bases in frame from base 1.